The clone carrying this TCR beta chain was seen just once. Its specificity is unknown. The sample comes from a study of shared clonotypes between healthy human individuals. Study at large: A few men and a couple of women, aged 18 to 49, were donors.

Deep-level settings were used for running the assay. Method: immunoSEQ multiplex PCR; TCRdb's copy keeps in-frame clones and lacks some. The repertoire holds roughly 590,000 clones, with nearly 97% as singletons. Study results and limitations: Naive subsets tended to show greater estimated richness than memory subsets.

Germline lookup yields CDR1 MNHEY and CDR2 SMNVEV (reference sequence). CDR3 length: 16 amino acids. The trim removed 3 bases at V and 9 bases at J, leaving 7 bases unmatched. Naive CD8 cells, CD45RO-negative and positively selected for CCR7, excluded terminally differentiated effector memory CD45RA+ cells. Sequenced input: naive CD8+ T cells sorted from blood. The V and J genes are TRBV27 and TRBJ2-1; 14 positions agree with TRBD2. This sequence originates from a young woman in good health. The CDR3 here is CASSLLGTSGSGEQFF. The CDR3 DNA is TGTGCCAGCAGTTTGCTGGGGACTAGCGGGAGTGGTGAGCAGTTCTTC.